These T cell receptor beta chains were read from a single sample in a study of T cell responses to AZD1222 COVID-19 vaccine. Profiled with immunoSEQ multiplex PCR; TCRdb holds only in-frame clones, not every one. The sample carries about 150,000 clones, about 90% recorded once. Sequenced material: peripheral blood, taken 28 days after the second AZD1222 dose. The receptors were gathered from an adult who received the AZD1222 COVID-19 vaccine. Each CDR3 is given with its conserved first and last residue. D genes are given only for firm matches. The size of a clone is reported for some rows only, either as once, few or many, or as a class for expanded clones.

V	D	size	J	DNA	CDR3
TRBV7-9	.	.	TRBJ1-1	TGTGCCAGCTTTAAGGGGGGGCAAGGCCCCGTGGTGGGTGAAGCTTTCTTT	CASFKGGQGPVVGEAFF
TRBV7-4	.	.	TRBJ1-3	TGTGCCAGCAGCCGGGCCCGCTCTGGAAACACCATATATTTT	CASSRARSGNTIYF
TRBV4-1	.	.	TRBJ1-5	TGCGCCAGCAGCCAAGACAGGTTGAATCAGCCCCAGCATTTT	CASSQDRLNQPQHF
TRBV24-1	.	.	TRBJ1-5	TGTGCCACCAGTTCTGGGACATACAATCAGCCCCAGCATTTT	CATSSGTYNQPQHF
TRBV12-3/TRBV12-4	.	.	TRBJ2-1	TGTGCCAGCAGAATAGCGGACAATGAGCAGTTCTTC	CASRIADNEQFF
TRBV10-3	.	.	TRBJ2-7	TGTGCCATCAGTGAGGGGGGCTACGAGCAGTACTTC	CAISEGGYEQYF
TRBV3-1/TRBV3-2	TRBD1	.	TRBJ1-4	TGTGCCAGCAGCCAGCGAACAGGGGGCACTAATGAAAAACTGTTTTTT	CASSQRTGGTNEKLFF
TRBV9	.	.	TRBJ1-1	TGTGCCAGCAGCGCCACAGTGGGTACCGAAGCTTTCTTT	CASSATVGTEAFF
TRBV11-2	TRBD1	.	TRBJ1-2	TGTGCCAGCACCCCCAGGGACAGCAGCAGGGATGGCTACACCTTC	CASTPRDSSRDGYTF
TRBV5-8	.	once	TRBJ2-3	TGTGCCAGCAGCCCCCGGCGGGACAGCATGACAGATACGCAGTATTTT	CASSPRRDSMTDTQYF
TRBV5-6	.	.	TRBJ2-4	TGTGCCAGCAGCTTGGGTCGGGGCATTCAGTACTTC	CASSLGRGIQYF
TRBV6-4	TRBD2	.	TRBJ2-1	TGTGCCAGCAGTGAAAGATATGGACTAGACAATGAGCAGTTCTTC	CASSERYGLDNEQFF
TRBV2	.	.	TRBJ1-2	TGTGCCAGCAGTGAAGCGTCGGGACGGAACTATGGCTACACCTTC	CASSEASGRNYGYTF
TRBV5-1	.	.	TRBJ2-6	TGCGCCAGCAGTCTTGACAGGCCCGCCTCTGGGGCCAACGTCCTGACTTTC	CASSLDRPASGANVLTF
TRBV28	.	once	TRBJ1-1	TGTGCCAGCACTTTAGACAGGCGGGCTGAAGCTTTCTTT	CASTLDRRAEAFF
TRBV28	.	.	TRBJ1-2	TGTGCCAGCAGTTTAGGAGGTTCGGATGGCTACACCTTC	CASSLGGSDGYTF
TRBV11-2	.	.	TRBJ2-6	TGTGCCAGCAGGAGGTGGTCGGGACCGACCTCTGGGGCCAACGTCCTGACTTTC	CASRRWSGPTSGANVLTF
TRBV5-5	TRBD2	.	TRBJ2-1	TGTGCCAGCAGCCCTTTAGCGGGGGGGCAGTACAATGAGCAGTTCTTC	CASSPLAGGQYNEQFF
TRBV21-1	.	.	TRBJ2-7	TGTGCCAGCAGCGGCGAGAGGGGTCGGTGTTCCTACGAGCAGTACTTC	CASSGERGRCSYEQYF
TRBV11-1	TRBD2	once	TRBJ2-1	TGTGCCAGCAGCAAAACCGGGACTAGCGGATACAATGAGCAGTTCTTC	CASSKTGTSGYNEQFF
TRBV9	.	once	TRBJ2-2	TGTGCCAGCAGCGTAGCGGGCTTTACCGGGGAGCTGTTTTTT	CASSVAGFTGELFF
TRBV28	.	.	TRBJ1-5	TGTGCCAGCAGTCCCCGACAGTTGAATCAGCCCCAGCATTTT	CASSPRQLNQPQHF
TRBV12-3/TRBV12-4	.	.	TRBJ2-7	TGTGCCAGCAGTTTGCAAGGGATGGGCGGGCAGTACTTC	CASSLQGMGGQYF
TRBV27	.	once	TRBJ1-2	TGTGCCAGCAGTTCCAGGACGGGCTCTGGCTACACCTTC	CASSSRTGSGYTF
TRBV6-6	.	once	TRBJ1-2	TGTGCCAGCAGCCCCCTAGGAGGGGTGGGTAACTATGGCTACACCTTC	CASSPLGGVGNYGYTF
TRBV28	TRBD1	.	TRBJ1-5	TGTGCCAGCAGACCACAGGGGTCCCCCAGCAATCAGCCCCAGCATTTT	CASRPQGSPSNQPQHF